This entry concerns a single TCR beta chain. Time point denoted: baseline, week 1 (first vaccination visit). Treatment: pre-vaccination baseline after standard-of-care therapy. This entry comes from a study of a mutant IDH1 vaccine in newly diagnosed glioma. Sequencing used immunoSEQ multiplex PCR; TCRdb keeps in-frame clones, though not all of them. The data show about 98,000 clones, with around nine tenths seen just once and under 0.7% held by the top ten. This TCR came from a woman between 45 and 60 years old with glioma. Sample: PBMCs, taken from a glioma patient treated with radiotherapy, temozolomide or both.

The CDR3 loop reads CASSWDRGQPQHF. The CDR3 bases are TGTGCCAGCAGTTGGGACAGAGGTCAGCCCCAGCATTTT. V is TRBV6-5 and J is TRBJ1-5; TRBD1 matches at 7 bases. The length of the CDR3 is 13 residues. Germline CDR1 and CDR2: MNHEY and SVGAGI. J lost 6 bases, V lost 4 bases, and 3 bases had no gene match.